This T cell receptor (beta chain) was captured in a study of control samples from healthy donors and cancer patients. This table comes from immunoSEQ multiplex PCR, and its TCRdb copy is limited to in-frame clones, with some not included. This table holds tens of thousands of clones, approximately 84% found once. The V gene's germline CDR1 is LNHDA and CDR2 SQIVND (reference sequence). V lost 7 bases to trimming and J lost 6 bases, with 18 bases between them. The CDR3 covers 14 residues. The rearrangement links TRBV19 to TRBJ1-2; unclear D gene. The TCR originated in a woman between 45 and 60 years old with lung cancer. Sequencing was carried out using PBMCs. CDR3 nucleotides: TGTGCCAGTACTAAACTCGGACGAAGAGATGGCTACACCTTC. It encodes CASTKLGRRDGYTF.